The clone carrying this TCR delta chain has more than one count but fewer than ten. This DNA's translation differs at residue 5 from TCRdb's protein, which comes from a much larger clone; a read error is likely, and the protein shown is translated from the DNA. This specimen comes from a study of γδ T cells in repeated Plasmodium falciparum infection. As for the study in general: Malian children with intense seasonal malaria exposure were compared with matched Australian children. Samples were taken at baseline, before some infections, and 21 days after each.

TRG and TRD sequences were obtained from every sorted gammadelta sample. TCRdb reanalyzed the multiplex PCR reads using CATT. The data contain approximately 60,000 delta-chain clones, about 1.5% of them seen just once; the ten biggest clones take up about 15%. Material: gamma-delta T cells from blood. The origin of this receptor is a pool of human donors (malaria-infected and uninfected, not separated).

CDR3 sequence (DNA): TGTGCTCTTGGGGGACTAGATGGGATACTTCCGTACACCGATAAACTCATCTTT. Its protein is CALGGLDGILPYTDKLIF. This chain uses TRDV1 with TRDJ1; 7 bases are shared with TRDD3. TCRdb does not report a J gene; here it was assigned by matching the DNA to germline references. The CDR3 extends over 18 amino acids. CDR1 TSWWSYY and CDR2 QGS come from the germline V gene. Unmatched junction bases numbered 14, after V lost 4 bases and J lost 0 bases.